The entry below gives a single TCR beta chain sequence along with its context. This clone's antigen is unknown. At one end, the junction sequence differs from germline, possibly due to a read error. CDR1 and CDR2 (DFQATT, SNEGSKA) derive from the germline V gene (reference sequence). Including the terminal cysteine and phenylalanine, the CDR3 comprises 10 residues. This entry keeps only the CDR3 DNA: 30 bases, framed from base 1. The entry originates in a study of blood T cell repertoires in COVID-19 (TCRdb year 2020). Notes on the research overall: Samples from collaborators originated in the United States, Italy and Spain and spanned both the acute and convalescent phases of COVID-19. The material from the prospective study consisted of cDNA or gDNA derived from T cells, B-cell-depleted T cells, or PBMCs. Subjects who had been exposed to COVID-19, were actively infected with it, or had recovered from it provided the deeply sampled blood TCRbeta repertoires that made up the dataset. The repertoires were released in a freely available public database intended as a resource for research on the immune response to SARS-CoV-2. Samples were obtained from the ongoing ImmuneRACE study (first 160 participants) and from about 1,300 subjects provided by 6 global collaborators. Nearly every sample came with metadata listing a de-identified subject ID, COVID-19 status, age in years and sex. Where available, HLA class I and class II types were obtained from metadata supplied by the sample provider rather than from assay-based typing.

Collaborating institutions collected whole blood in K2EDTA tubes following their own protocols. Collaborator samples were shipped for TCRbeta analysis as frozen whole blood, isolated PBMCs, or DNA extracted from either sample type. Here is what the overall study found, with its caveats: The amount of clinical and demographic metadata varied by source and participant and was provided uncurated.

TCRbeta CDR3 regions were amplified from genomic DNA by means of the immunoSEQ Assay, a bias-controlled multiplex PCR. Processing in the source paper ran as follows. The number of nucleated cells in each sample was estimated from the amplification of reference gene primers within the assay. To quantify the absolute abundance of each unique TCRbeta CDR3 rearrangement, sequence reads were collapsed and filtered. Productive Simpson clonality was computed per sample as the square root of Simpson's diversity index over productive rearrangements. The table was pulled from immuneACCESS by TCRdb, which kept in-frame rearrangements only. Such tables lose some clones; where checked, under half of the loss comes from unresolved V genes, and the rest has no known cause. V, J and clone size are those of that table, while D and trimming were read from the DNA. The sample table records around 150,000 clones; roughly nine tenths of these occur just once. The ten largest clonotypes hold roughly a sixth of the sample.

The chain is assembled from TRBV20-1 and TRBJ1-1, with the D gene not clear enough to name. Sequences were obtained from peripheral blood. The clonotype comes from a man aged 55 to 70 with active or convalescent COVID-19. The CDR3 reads CSASNNEAFF. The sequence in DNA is TGCAGTGCTAGCAACAATGAAGCTTTCTTT.